These 2 T cell receptor beta chains came from one sample sequenced in a study of OX40 agonist ivuxolimab in advanced cancers. Here immunoSEQ multiplex PCR was the method, and the copy in TCRdb shows in-frame clones only, minus some. The sample carries tens of thousands of clones, approximately 86% recorded once. The specimen was CD4+ or CD8+ T cells sorted from blood, collected in a trial of the OX40 agonist ivuxolimab. All receptors come from an adult with an advanced solid tumor such as melanoma, head and neck, liver or kidney cancer.

The chain links TRBV4-2 to TRBJ1-6; 7 bases agree with TRBD1. The junction had 7 bases not matched to a gene; V was cut back by 0 bases and J by 8 bases. The CDR3 spans 16 residues. Germline V gives CDR1 LGHNA, CDR2 YNFKEQ. CDR3 region: CASSQDRGRSDSPLHF. The CDR3 DNA follows: TGTGCCAGCAGCCAAGATAGGGGGCGAAGCGATTCACCCCTCCACTTT.

This clone has just a few counts. CDR3 DNA sequence: TGTGCCAGCAGTTTATTAGGGGGACATAGCAATCAGCCCCAGCATTTT. This codes for CASSLLGGHSNQPQHF. The chain recombines TRBV28 with TRBJ1-5; a possible D gene is TRBD1 (6 bases). In germline, CDR1 is MDHEN, CDR2 SYDVKM. This CDR3 is 16 amino acids long. V lost 1 base, J lost 0 bases, and 10 bases lay in between.